This T cell receptor (beta chain) was identified during a study of T cell repertoires in cytomegalovirus infection. Study results and caveats: The ex vivo response showed dominance by HLA-C-restricted CMV-specific TCR beta clonotypes.

MiXCR was run by TCRdb on the reads, yielding one entry per CDR3 protein. Of 40,000 to 50,000 distinct CDR3 sequences in the sample, 20% are singletons; the top ten hold roughly 20%. Regarding this clonotype: The antigen remains undetermined.

Input material: PBMCs, sequenced either directly or after in vitro stimulation (not recorded which). The clonotype comes from a human donor in good health (CMV status not recorded). Some clones in this sample may be carry-over from other donors' samples.

CDR3 in DNA: TGCGCCAGCAGCTTGGGGGACACCTTTAACACTGAAGCTTTCTTT. Amino acid sequence: CASSLGDTFNTEAFF. The V gene is TRBV5-1, the J gene TRBJ1-1; possibly TRBD1 for D (6 bases). V lost 0 bases and J 2 bases, leaving 11 bases between the germline ends. Germline V gives CDR1 SGHRS, CDR2 YFSETQ. CDR3 length equals 15 residues.